Presented here are 25 T cell receptor beta chains from one specimen sequenced in a study of beta chain features in type 1 diabetes. Reverse transcription of all isolated RNA meant that expressed TCRB transcripts were sequenced. TCRdb's table, derived via immunoSEQ multiplex PCR, lists solely in-frame clones and lacks some. This table has tens of thousands of clones, 25% to 35% appearing once. Sequenced input: stem cell memory CD4+ T cells from blood. These TCRs come from a young woman in good health.

The CDR3 loop reads CASSDGQGYGYTF. The CDR3 DNA reads as TGTGCCAGCAGTGACGGGCAGGGTTATGGCTACACCTTC. This chain connects TRBV6-4 to TRBJ1-2; perhaps TRBD1 as D (5 bases). This CDR3 is 13 amino acids long. Germline values: CDR1 MRHNA, CDR2 SNTAGT. Between the trimmed V and J ends, which lost 2 bases and 5 bases, there was a span of 9 bases.

The chain has TRBV5-1 and TRBJ2-7; TRBD2 aligns across 9 bases. This CDR3 contains 15 residues. Trimming removed 2 bases from V and 4 bases from J; junction bases left unmatched: 7. CDR1 and CDR2 from the germline V gene are SGHRS and YFSETQ. This CDR3 is CASSFGGAGGYEQYF. Written as DNA, the CDR3 is TGCGCCAGCAGCTTCGGCGGAGCGGGGGGTTACGAGCAGTACTTC.

The rearrangement joins TRBV6-1 to TRBJ2-3, with TRBD2 matching over 10 bases. Germline V gene lookup returns CDR1 MNHNS and CDR2 SASEGT. Unmatched junction bases numbered 6, after V lost 6 bases and J lost 3 bases. The CDR3 is made up of 15 amino acids. As DNA, the CDR3 is TGTGCCAGCAGCTTTTCTAGCGGGAGAACAGATACGCAGTATTTT. Its translation is CASSFSSGRTDTQYF.

The chain recombines TRBV15 with TRBJ2-1; D remains unclear. Germline V gene data show CDR1 as LNHNV and CDR2 as YYDKDF (reference sequence). This CDR3 has 13 residues. The V gene lost 6 bases and the J gene lost 7 bases, with 13 bases spanning the gap. DNA of the CDR3: TGTGCCACCAGTAGCTCGCCTGGAAATGAGCAGTTCTTC. It yields the protein CATSSSPGNEQFF. Drawing the rest from reference TRBV15 and TRBJ2-1, the complete variable domain is DAMVIQNPRYQVTQFGKPVTLSCSQTLNHNVMYWYQQKSSQAPKLLFHYYDKDFNNEADTPDNFQSRRPNTSFCFLDIRSPGLGDTAMYLCATSSSPGNEQFFGPGTRLTVL.

A remark on this clone: Germline and junction disagree at one end, which may indicate a read error. The chain recombines TRBV7-2 with TRBJ2-2; 9 bases agree with TRBD1. Germline V lookup: CDR1 SGHTA, CDR2 FQGNSA. This CDR3 has 16 amino acids. The CDR3 protein is CASSWTGASNSGELFF. Written as DNA, the CDR3 is TGTGCCAGCAGCTGGACAGGGGCCTCGAACAGCGGGGAGCTGTTTTTT. Combining the CDR3 with reference TRBV7-2 and TRBJ2-2 gives the whole variable domain GAGVSQSPSNKVTEKGKDVELRCDPISGHTALYWYRQSLGQGLEFLIYFQGNSAPDKSGLPSDRFSAERTGGSVSTLTIQRTQQEDSAVYLCASSWTGASNSGELFFGEGSRLTVL.

Only a few counts were recorded for this clone. The chain is built from TRBV9 and TRBJ1-1, with 7 positions matching TRBD1. Germline V gives CDR1 SGDLS, CDR2 YYNGEE. This CDR3 has 14 residues. Trimming removed 5 bases from V and 5 bases from J; junction bases left unmatched: 9. CDR3 DNA: TGTGCCAGCAGTCCAACAGGGGTGGAGACTGAAGCTTTCTTT. Its protein product is CASSPTGVETEAFF.

V is TRBV30 and J is TRBJ1-6, with 8 bases aligning to TRBD1. Losses at the gene ends were 3 bases for V and 7 bases for J; bases not matched to a gene: 5. The germline V gene has CDR1 GTSNPN and CDR2 SVGIG (reference sequence). The CDR3 runs 14 residues. The CDR3 region is CAWSVTGVNSPLHF. CDR3 in DNA: TGTGCCTGGAGCGTGACAGGGGTAAATTCACCCCTCCACTTT.

The rearrangement joins TRBV30 to TRBJ2-3; D not certain. The CDR3 totals 11 residues. Germline V CDR1 and CDR2: GTSNPN, SVGIG (reference sequence). V gave up 3 bases and J gave up 8 bases, with 9 bases separating them. The CDR3, as DNA: TGTGCCTGGAGGACTCCTGCTACGCAGTATTTT. It specifies CAWRTPATQYF.

The chain carries TRBV7-2 and TRBJ1-1, with 11 bases that match TRBD1. V trimming: 3 bases; J trimming: 8 bases; junction bases outside the gene matches: 2. Germline assignment: CDR1 SGHTA and CDR2 FQGNSA. This CDR3 has 13 amino acids. CDR3 sequence reads: CASSFGDRGEAFF. DNA for the CDR3: TGTGCCAGCAGCTTCGGGGACAGGGGGGAAGCTTTCTTT.

The chain couples TRBV7-8 to TRBJ2-1, with D possibly matching TRBD2 (5 bases). The germline V gene has CDR1 SGHVS and CDR2 FQNEAQ. The CDR3 runs 13 residues. Trimming left V 5 bases short and J 5 bases short, with 10 bases between. The CDR3 bases are TGTGCCAGCAGCCCGGGGTCCCACAATGAGCAGTTCTTC. Translating it yields CASSPGSHNEQFF.

In its sample, this clone was seen a few times. The chain carries TRBV21-1 and TRBJ1-1. TRBV21-1 is classified as a pseudogene. CDR3 length equals 12 residues. Here the CDR3 reads CASRPEGTEAFF. The CDR3 DNA reads TGTGCCAGCAGACCTGAGGGCACTGAAGCTTTCTTT.

V gene TRBV30 combines with J gene TRBJ2-3; perhaps TRBD2 as D (6 bases). Trimming stripped 0 bases from V and 4 bases from J, with 14 bases between. The CDR3 is 15 amino acids. CDR1 is GTSNPN, CDR2 SVGIG, per germline (reference sequence). The DNA for the CDR3 is TGTGCCTGGAGTGTAGATAGCGGTGGCGCAGATACGCAGTATTTT. It codes for CAWSVDSGGADTQYF. The entire variable domain, with the rest obtained from reference TRBV30 and TRBJ2-3, is as follows: SQTIHQWPATLVQPVGSPLSLECTVEGTSNPNLYWYRQAAGRGLQLLFYSVGIGQISSEVPQNLSASRPQDRQFILSSKKLLLSDSGFYLCAWSVDSGGADTQYFGPGTRLTVL.

This clone was seen only a few times. V gene TRBV10-3 combines with J gene TRBJ2-7, with TRBD1 matching over 11 bases. Germline CDR1 is ENHRY and CDR2 is SYGVKD. This CDR3 comprises 14 residues. Unmatched junction bases numbered 6, after V lost 7 bases and J lost 4 bases. Written as DNA, the CDR3 is TGTGCCATCAATAACGGACAGGGGGCTTACGAGCAGTACTTC. Protein: CAINNGQGAYEQYF.

The CDR3 DNA is TGTGCCAGCAGCGGCAGGACAGGGAGCGAGTATAATTCACCCCTCCACTTT. Protein: CASSGRTGSEYNSPLHF. This chain connects TRBV7-9 to TRBJ1-6, with TRBD1 matching 8 bases. Germline V gene data show CDR1 as SEHNR and CDR2 as FQNEAQ (reference sequence). The V and J ends lost 5 bases and 4 bases, in that order; junction bases with no gene match: 10. CDR3 length equals 17 residues.

The chain combines TRBV5-1 with TRBJ2-5, with D unresolved. The CDR3 extends over 16 amino acids. From germline, CDR1 is SGHRS and CDR2 YFSETQ. Trimming pared 1 base from V and 1 base from J, leaving 14 bases between. CDR3 protein: CASSLSQAGIQETQYF. The DNA of the CDR3 is TGCGCCAGCAGCTTGAGCCAAGCAGGTATCCAAGAGACCCAGTACTTC.

The chain couples TRBV5-4 to TRBJ1-2; 10 bases fit TRBD1. CDR1 is SGHNT, CDR2 YYREEE, per germline (reference sequence). With V trimmed by 0 bases and J by 7 bases, 6 bases remained unmatched. The CDR3 has 15 amino acids. CDR3 residues: CASSLVGTGVRGYTF. The CDR3 nucleotides read TGTGCCAGCAGCTTGGTGGGGACAGGGGTTCGTGGCTACACCTTC.

This chain joins TRBV30 and TRBJ2-3, with 11 positions matching TRBD2. The J segment lost 1 base and the V segment lost 0 bases, leaving 9 bases of the junction unmatched. The CDR3 length is 18 residues. Germline CDR1 reads GTSNPN; CDR2 reads SVGIG (reference sequence). CDR3 coding DNA: TGTGCCTGGAGTGTACCGGGACTAGCGGTTGGGGGCACAGATACGCAGTATTTT. It specifies CAWSVPGLAVGGTDTQYF.

In its sample, this clone was seen a few times. The genes are TRBV5-6 and TRBJ1-3; D uncertain. The CDR3 covers 14 residues. With 3 bases removed from V and 2 bases from J, the gap between germline ends came to 9 bases. Germline V gene sequence: CDR1 SGHDT, CDR2 YYEEEE. The CDR3 reads CASSSPSAGNTIYF. Here the CDR3 DNA reads TGTGCCAGCAGCTCCCCCAGTGCTGGAAACACCATATATTTT.

The rearrangement links TRBV6-1 to TRBJ2-1, with D uncertain. This CDR3 region has 18 residues. Germline CDR1 MNHNS, CDR2 SASEGT. The V end was cut by 2 bases, the J end by 8 bases, with 25 bases between. The CDR3 sequence is CASSESRSLFIPGDEQFF. CDR3 nucleotide sequence: TGTGCCAGCAGTGAAAGTCGGAGTCTTTTTATTCCCGGCGATGAGCAGTTCTTC.

J is TRBJ2-1 and V is TRBV11-1; 8 nucleotides align to TRBD2. Germline values: CDR1 SGHAT, CDR2 FQDESV (reference sequence). With 1 base clipped from V and 1 base from J, the junction kept 6 bases outside the gene matches. The CDR3 length is 17 residues. CDR3 sequence: CASSLEPGGPSYNEQFF. The DNA for the CDR3 is TGTGCCAGCAGCTTAGAACCGGGAGGGCCTTCCTACAATGAGCAGTTCTTC. Using reference TRBV11-1 and TRBJ2-1 for the parts outside the CDR3, the full variable domain is EAEVAQSPRYKITEKSQAVAFWCDPISGHATLYWYRQILGQGPELLVQFQDESVVDDSQLPKDRFSAERLKGVDSTLKIQPAELGDSAMYLCASSLEPGGPSYNEQFFGPGTRLTVL.

V is TRBV4-2 and J is TRBJ2-3, with 12 nucleotides matching TRBD2. The V gene end was trimmed by 2 bases and the J gene end by 3 bases; junction bases not matched to a gene: 12. The CDR3 covers 19 residues. Looked up from germline, CDR1 is LGHNA and CDR2 is YNFKEQ. CDR3 DNA sequence: TGTGCCAGCAGCCAACCAAATCCGGGACTAGCGGGCCCGACAGATACGCAGTATTTT. This sequence encodes CASSQPNPGLAGPTDTQYF.

This clone has only a few counts. The V call is TRBV5-1, the J call TRBJ2-5; D might be TRBD1 (5 bases). CDR3 length: 13 residues. From germline, CDR1 is SGHRS and CDR2 YFSETQ. Between the trimmed V and J ends, which lost 4 bases and 5 bases, there was a span of 12 bases. CDR3: CASSGNRRETQYF. In DNA form, the CDR3 reads TGCGCCAGCAGCGGAAACAGGCGGGAGACCCAGTACTTC.

This clone was seen only a few times. The chain links TRBV18 to TRBJ2-1; tentatively, D is TRBD2 (7 bases). CDR1 is KGHSH, CDR2 LQKENI, per germline. The V end was cut by 1 base, the J end by 7 bases, with 14 bases between. This CDR3 contains 15 residues. The CDR3 protein is CASSPLGGGLNEQFF. In nucleotides, the CDR3 is TGTGCCAGCTCACCACTGGGGGGGGGCCTGAATGAGCAGTTCTTC.

The genes are TRBV7-2 and TRBJ2-7; no firm D call. V was shortened by 4 bases and J by 3 bases, with 16 bases between the two germline ends. The CDR3 has 15 amino acids. From germline, CDR1 is SGHTA and CDR2 FQGNSA. The CDR3 nucleotides read TGTGCCAGCAGCTCTGAAGGTCGACTGTACTACGAGCAGTACTTC. It translates to CASSSEGRLYYEQYF.

This chain links TRBV18 with TRBJ1-2; maybe TRBD1 (5 bases). V was trimmed by 4 bases and J by 2 bases, leaving 8 bases between them. CDR1 and CDR2 (germline): KGHSH, LQKENI. This CDR3 contains 13 residues. This CDR3 is CASSLTANYGYTF. The CDR3, as DNA: TGTGCCAGCTCACTGACAGCAAACTATGGCTACACCTTC.